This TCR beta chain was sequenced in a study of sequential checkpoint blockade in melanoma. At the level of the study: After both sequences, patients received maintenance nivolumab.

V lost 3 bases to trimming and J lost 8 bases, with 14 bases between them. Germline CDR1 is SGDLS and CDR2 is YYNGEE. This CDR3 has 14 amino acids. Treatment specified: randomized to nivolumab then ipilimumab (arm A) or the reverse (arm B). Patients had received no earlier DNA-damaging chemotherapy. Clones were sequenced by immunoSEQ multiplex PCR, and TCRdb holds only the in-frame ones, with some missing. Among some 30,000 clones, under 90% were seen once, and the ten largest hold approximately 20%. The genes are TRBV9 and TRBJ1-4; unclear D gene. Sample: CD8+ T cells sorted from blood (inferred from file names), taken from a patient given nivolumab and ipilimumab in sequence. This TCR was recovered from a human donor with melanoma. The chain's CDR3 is CASSAFHEEEKLFF. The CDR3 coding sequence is TGTGCCAGCAGCGCCTTCCACGAGGAGGAAAAACTGTTTTTT.